This T cell receptor beta chain was identified during a study of regulatory T cells in long-lasting Graves disease. Arm-PCR of CDR3 regions and iRepertoire HTBI primers were used to build TCR beta libraries. One entry per CDR3 protein results from TCRdb running MiXCR on the multiplex PCR reads. The top ten hold over 7.5% of the sample, which has hundreds of thousands of distinct CDR3 sequences, less than 25% seen once. Time point meaning: persistent/refractory GD, antithyroid drugs over 5 years with positive TRAb. Isolated PBMC RNA provided the starting material for the TCR library. In this sample, this clonotype turned up many times. The CDR3 consists of 15 residues. V dropped 6 bases and J dropped 0; count of bases not matched to a gene: 4.

The starting material was peripheral blood mononuclear cells (PBMCs), obtained when the disease was refractory, from a patient treated with antithyroid drugs. This sequence was found in a female donor with Graves disease. This chain joins TRBV12-3 or TRBV12-4 and TRBJ1-2, with 10 positions matching TRBD1. The DNA of the CDR3 is TGTGCCAGCAGCCCAGGACAGGGGGCTAACTATGGCTACACCTTC. Protein sequence: CASSPGQGANYGYTF.